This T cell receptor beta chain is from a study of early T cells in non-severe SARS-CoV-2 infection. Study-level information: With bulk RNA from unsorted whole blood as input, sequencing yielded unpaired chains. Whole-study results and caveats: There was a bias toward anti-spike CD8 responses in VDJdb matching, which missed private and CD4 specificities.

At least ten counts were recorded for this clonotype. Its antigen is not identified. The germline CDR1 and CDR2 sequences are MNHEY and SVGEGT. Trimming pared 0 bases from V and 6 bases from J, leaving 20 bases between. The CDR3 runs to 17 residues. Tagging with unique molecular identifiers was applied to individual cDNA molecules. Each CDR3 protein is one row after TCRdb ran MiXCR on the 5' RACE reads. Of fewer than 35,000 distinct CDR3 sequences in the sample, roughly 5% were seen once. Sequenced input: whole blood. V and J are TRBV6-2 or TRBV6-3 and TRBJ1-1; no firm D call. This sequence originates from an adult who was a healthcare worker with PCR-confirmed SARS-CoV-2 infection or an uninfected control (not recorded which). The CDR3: CASSYSTASVIRPEAFF. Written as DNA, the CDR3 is TGTGCCAGCAGTTACTCCACAGCGTCAGTGATCAGACCTGAAGCTTTCTTT.